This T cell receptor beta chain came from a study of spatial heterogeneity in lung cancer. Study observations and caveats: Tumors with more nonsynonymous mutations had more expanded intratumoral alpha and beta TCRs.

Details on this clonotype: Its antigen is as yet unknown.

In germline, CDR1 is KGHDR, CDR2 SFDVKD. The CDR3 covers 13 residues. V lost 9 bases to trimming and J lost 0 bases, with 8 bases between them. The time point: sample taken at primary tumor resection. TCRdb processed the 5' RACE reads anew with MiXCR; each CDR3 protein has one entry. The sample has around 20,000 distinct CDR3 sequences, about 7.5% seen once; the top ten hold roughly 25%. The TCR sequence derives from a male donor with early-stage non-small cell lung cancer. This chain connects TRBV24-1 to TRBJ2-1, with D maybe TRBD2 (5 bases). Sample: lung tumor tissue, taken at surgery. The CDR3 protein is CATGGSSYNEQFF. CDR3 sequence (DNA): TGTGCCACCGGAGGAAGCTCCTACAATGAGCAGTTCTTC.